The 14 T cell receptor beta chains below all came from one sample that was sequenced in a study of T cell changes during pregnancy in multiple sclerosis (dated by TCRdb to about 2019). The method was the immunoSEQ multiplex PCR assay. TCRdb mirrors the immuneACCESS table, restricted to in-frame sequences. Some clones are absent from its copies; in checked studies, under half trace to an unresolved V gene, and the reason for the others is unknown. This sample lists about 70,000 clones; approximately 91% were detected once. Around 0.3% of the sample belongs to the ten largest clones. The material sequenced was CD4+ T cells from peripheral blood mononuclear cells, taken after pregnancy. The receptors were gathered from a female donor with multiple sclerosis, enrolled in a pregnancy study.

The V and J genes are TRBV6-4 and TRBJ2-7; possible D gene TRBD2, 6 bases. V was shortened by 10 bases and J by 7 bases, with 29 bases between the two germline ends. CDR3 length: 16 amino acids. Germline-derived CDR1 and CDR2 are MRHNA and SNTAGT. CDR3 residues: CATPPSRGLYPGEQYF. DNA for the CDR3: TGTGCCACCCCTCCTTCACGGGGACTCTACCCGGGGGAGCAGTACTTC.

CDR3 loop: CASSGLPRGETQYF. DNA of the CDR3: TGTGCCAGCAGCGGACTCCCCCGGGGGGAGACCCAGTACTTC. The chain employs TRBV9 and TRBJ2-5; a weak D match, TRBD2 (6 bases). Germline V lookup: CDR1 SGDLS, CDR2 YYNGEE. CDR3 length: 14 residues. Trimming pared 3 bases from V and 5 bases from J, leaving 14 bases between.

This chain joins TRBV7-3 and TRBJ1-6, with TRBD1 matching over 11 bases. CDR1 is SGHTA and CDR2 is FQGTGA in the germline V gene. Trimming took 4 bases from V and 9 from J; bases not matched to a gene: 5. The CDR3 is 15 residues long. CDR3 loop: CASSSGQGAASPLHF. CDR3 bases: TGTGCCAGCAGCTCCGGACAGGGGGCAGCTTCACCCCTCCACTTT.

The chain joins TRBV2 to TRBJ2-1; TRBD2 agrees at 7 bases. V lost 3 bases, J lost 4 bases, and 3 bases stayed unmatched. Germline CDR1 reads SNHLY; CDR2 reads FYNNEI. CDR3 length: 14 amino acids. The CDR3 bases are TGTGCCAGCAGTGATTTTAGCGGGTACAATGAGCAGTTCTTC. Protein product: CASSDFSGYNEQFF.

V usage is TRBV6-5 and J usage is TRBJ1-2, with 12 bases matching TRBD1. The ends lost 5 bases at V and 4 bases at J; junction bases unmatched: 5. The CDR3 loop spans 15 amino acids. The V gene's germline CDR1 is MNHEY and CDR2 SVGAGI. The CDR3 is CASSRDRGRIYGYTF. The CDR3 coding sequence is TGTGCCAGCAGTCGGGACAGGGGGCGAATCTATGGCTACACCTTC.

The chain uses TRBV9 and TRBJ2-5; TRBD2 aligns across 7 bases. The CDR3 length is 14 residues. The V gene's germline CDR1 is SGDLS and CDR2 YYNGEE. With V trimmed by 0 bases and J by 1 base, 0 bases remained unmatched. The CDR3 DNA is TGTGCCAGCAGCGTAGGGACTAGCCAAGAGACCCAGTACTTC. Protein: CASSVGTSQETQYF.

The chain carries TRBV11-2 and TRBJ1-5, with D tentatively TRBD1 (5 bases). Trimming removed 3 bases at V and 6 bases at J, with 9 bases between. The CDR3 length is 13 residues. Germline-derived CDR1 and CDR2 are SGHAT and FQNNGV. The CDR3 spells CASSLGGGQPQHF. CDR3 in DNA: TGTGCCAGCAGCTTGGGGGGGGGTCAGCCCCAGCATTTT.

The rearrangement links TRBV2 to TRBJ1-1; D might be TRBD1 (5 bases). The CDR3 is made up of 15 amino acids. Trimming removed 1 base from V and 6 bases from J, with 15 bases in between. Germline CDR1 and CDR2: SNHLY and FYNNEI. The CDR3, as DNA: TGTGCCAGCAGTGAAGTGGGAGGGGCCAACGCTGAAGCTTTCTTT. It is translated as CASSEVGGANAEAFF.

The rearrangement uses TRBV6-1 and TRBJ1-4; D is unresolved. The CDR3 sequence is 14 residues long. The V gene lost 4 bases and the J gene lost 0 bases, with 6 bases spanning the gap. Looked up from germline, CDR1 is MNHNS and CDR2 is SASEGT. The CDR3 loop is CASSVSATNEKLFF. The CDR3 bases are TGTGCCAGCAGTGTGAGCGCAACTAATGAAAAACTGTTTTTT.

This chain connects TRBV5-1 to TRBJ1-3; 10 bases align to TRBD1. The germline CDR1 and CDR2 sequences are SGHRS and YFSETQ. J lost 3 bases, V lost 0 bases, and 6 bases had no gene match. The CDR3 contains 17 residues. CDR3 DNA: TGCGCCAGCAGCTTGGAACCGGGACAGGGGTTTGGAAACACCATATATTTT. Translated, it gives CASSLEPGQGFGNTIYF.

This clone was counted a single time. V is TRBV9 and J is TRBJ2-3; 10 bases align to TRBD1. Germline V gene data show CDR1 as SGDLS and CDR2 as YYNGEE. With 2 bases clipped from V and 0 bases from J, the junction kept 3 bases outside the gene matches. This CDR3 region has 16 residues. The CDR3 DNA reads as TGTGCCAGCAGCGTGACAGGGGGCTGGAGCACAGATACGCAGTATTTT. Amino acids: CASSVTGGWSTDTQYF.

The rearrangement joins TRBV11-2 to TRBJ1-2; 8 bases match TRBD1. Germline-derived CDR1 and CDR2 are SGHAT and FQNNGV. V gave up 5 bases and J gave up 8 bases; unmatched junction bases: 16. The length of the CDR3 is 16 residues. The CDR3 protein is CASSRDRLLGSGGYTF. CDR3 nucleotide sequence: TGTGCCAGCAGCCGGGACAGGCTTTTAGGCTCCGGAGGCTACACCTTC.

The chain is built from TRBV2 and TRBJ2-1; D is ambiguous. Trimming removed 3 bases at V and 6 bases at J, with 9 bases between. This CDR3 has 13 amino acids. CDR1 is SNHLY, CDR2 FYNNEI, per germline. The CDR3 nucleotides are TGTGCCAGCAGTGATCGGAGCCGCAATGAGCAGTTCTTC. Its protein is CASSDRSRNEQFF.

This clone was picked up one time. The chain uses TRBV7-2 and TRBJ2-7; 8 bases map to TRBD1. The germline gives CDR1 SGHTA, CDR2 FQGNSA. The CDR3 contains 14 residues. V shed 2 bases, J shed 6 bases, and the junction held 6 bases outside the gene matches. In DNA form, the CDR3 reads TGTGCCAGCAGCTTAACGGGACAGGTCGCCGAGCAGTACTTC. Amino acid sequence: CASSLTGQVAEQYF.